These 32 T cell receptor beta chains were sequenced from one sample in a study of neurological immune-mediated disorders. TCRdb passed the 5' RACE reads through MiXCR, listing each CDR3 protein once. Of roughly 25,000 distinct CDR3 sequences listed, 5.5% to 8% are singletons. The sample was PBMCs. These receptors all stem from a woman aged 40 to 50 in good health.

The sample holds many counts of this clonotype. The gene calls are TRBV7-2 and TRBJ2-3; D might be TRBD2 (5 bases). The CDR3 contains 15 residues. V lost 2 bases to trimming and J lost 2 bases, with 11 bases between them. Germline V lookup: CDR1 SGHTA, CDR2 FQGNSA. CDR3 sequence (DNA): TGTGCCAGCAGCTTACCCCATGGACTCACAGATACGCAGTATTTT. This translates into CASSLPHGLTDTQYF.

This clonotype was recorded once. The J gene is TRBJ1-1, the V gene TRBV2; possibly TRBD1 for D (5 bases). Germline V CDR1 and CDR2: SNHLY, FYNNEI. The CDR3 is made up of 14 amino acids. V was pared by 5 bases and J by 1 base, with 11 bases between. The CDR3 spells CASSSRQKNTEAFF. In DNA, the CDR3 is TGTGCCAGCAGTTCACGACAGAAGAACACTGAAGCTTTCTTT.

This clonotype has ten or more counts. The chain links TRBV29-1 to TRBJ1-1; the D gene is possibly TRBD1 (6 bases). The CDR3 covers 14 residues. V was cut by 3 bases and J by 3 bases, with 14 bases left in between. Germline V gives CDR1 SQVTM, CDR2 ANQGSEA. Written as DNA, the CDR3 is TGCAGCGTTGACCAGGGGTTTTGGGACACTGAAGCTTTCTTT. Protein product: CSVDQGFWDTEAFF.

By proportion, this clonotype is medium-sized. The chain employs TRBV5-1 and TRBJ2-4; 7 nucleotides match TRBD2. Germline V CDR1 and CDR2: SGHRS, YFSETQ. The CDR3 spans 14 residues. The V and J ends lost 0 bases and 13 bases, in that order; junction bases with no gene match: 10. The CDR3 sequence: CASSLVGLEHTQYF. CDR3 sequence (DNA): TGCGCCAGCAGCTTGGTAGGACTAGAGCACACCCAGTACTTC.

This clonotype was observed many times. The J gene is TRBJ2-1, the V gene TRBV29-1, with D uncertain. The germline V gene has CDR1 SQVTM and CDR2 ANQGSEA. The CDR3 extends over 11 amino acids. V was cut by 3 bases and J by 10 bases, with 10 bases left in between. The CDR3 region has the DNA TGCAGCGTTGAGTTGAAAGGGGAGCAGTTCTTC. Translating it yields CSVELKGEQFF.

The chain combines TRBV2 with TRBJ2-5, with D maybe TRBD2 (5 bases). The CDR3 has 11 residues. In germline, CDR1 is SNHLY, CDR2 FYNNEI. Deletions cut 11 bases from V and 2 bases from J, with 9 bases between. The CDR3 reads CAGSGQETQYF. In DNA form, the CDR3 reads TGTGCCGGAAGCGGACAAGAGACCCAGTACTTC.

This clonotype was counted many times. This chain connects TRBV7-2 to TRBJ2-1, with unresolved D. Trimming took 1 base from V and 9 from J, leaving 13 bases between them. The CDR3 extends over 14 amino acids. Germline V gives CDR1 SGHTA, CDR2 FQGNSA. CDR3 sequence (DNA): TGTGCCAGCAGCTTAGGATACACGTCCAGTGAGCAGTTCTTC. The encoded protein is CASSLGYTSSEQFF. The whole variable domain, remainder taken from reference TRBV7-2 and TRBJ2-1, is GAGVSQSPSNKVTEKGKDVELRCDPISGHTALYWYRQSLGQGLEFLIYFQGNSAPDKSGLPSDRFSAERTGGSVSTLTIQRTQQEDSAVYLCASSLGYTSSEQFFGPGTRLTVL.

This clonotype was recorded many times. At one of its ends the junction is not consistent with the germline gene, which may arise from a read error. The rearrangement uses TRBV20-1 and TRBJ2-7; 11 bases map to TRBD2. The CDR3 contains 13 residues. Germline V lookup: CDR1 DFQATT, CDR2 SNEGSKA (reference sequence). The CDR3: CSTSGSLSYEQYF. The CDR3 nucleotides are TGCAGTACTAGCGGGAGCCTCTCCTACGAGCAGTACTTC.

This clonotype was picked up many times. CDR3 protein: CASSPRLAGGYEQYF. The CDR3 nucleotides are TGTGCCAGCAGTCCCCGACTAGCGGGGGGCTACGAGCAGTACTTC. This chain connects TRBV6-5 to TRBJ2-7; TRBD2 matches 13 bases. There are 15 residues in the CDR3. Germline values: CDR1 MNHEY, CDR2 SVGAGI. The V and J ends lost 5 bases and 3 bases, in that order; junction bases with no gene match: 4.

This clonotype was counted at least ten times. The rearrangement joins TRBV20-1 to TRBJ2-5, with 8 bases matching TRBD2. V trimming: 4 bases; J trimming: 5 bases; junction bases outside the gene matches: 9. Looked up from germline, CDR1 is DFQATT and CDR2 is SNEGSKA (reference sequence). CDR3 length: 14 amino acids. The CDR3: CSANPSGSGETQYF. The CDR3 DNA is TGCAGTGCTAATCCCAGCGGGAGCGGTGAGACCCAGTACTTC.

This clonotype was observed many times. V is TRBV7-2 and J is TRBJ2-3, with 10 nucleotides matching TRBD2. The V segment lost 1 base and the J segment 4 bases; nucleotides outside the gene matches: 14. Germline V CDR1 and CDR2: SGHTA, FQGNSA. The CDR3 is 19 amino acids. In nucleotides, the CDR3 is TGTGCCAGCAGCTTAGGGGTACGGACTAGCGGAGCCGGGGCAGATACGCAGTATTTT. As protein: CASSLGVRTSGAGADTQYF. Filled out from reference TRBV7-2 and TRBJ2-3, the complete variable domain reads GAGVSQSPSNKVTEKGKDVELRCDPISGHTALYWYRQSLGQGLEFLIYFQGNSAPDKSGLPSDRFSAERTGGSVSTLTIQRTQQEDSAVYLCASSLGVRTSGAGADTQYFGPGTRLTVL.

At least ten counts were recorded for this clonotype. V gene TRBV6-5 combines with J gene TRBJ1-2; 7 bases are a match to TRBD1. This CDR3 has 16 amino acids. CDR1 MNHEY and CDR2 SVGAGI come from the germline V gene. The V and J ends lost 6 bases and 0 bases, in that order; junction bases with no gene match: 10. The CDR3 spells CASSSRDRIANYGYTF. The CDR3 coding sequence is TGTGCCAGCAGCTCGCGGGACAGAATCGCTAACTATGGCTACACCTTC.

Within the sample, this clonotype is medium-sized. J is TRBJ2-3 and V is TRBV11-2; D is possibly TRBD2 (6 bases). The ends were cut back, 5 bases at V and 1 base at J, with 13 bases in the middle. This CDR3 has 15 amino acids. Germline V lookup: CDR1 SGHAT, CDR2 FQNNGV. CDR3 in amino acids: CASSTGGYGTDTQYF. The DNA for the CDR3 is TGTGCCAGCAGCACCGGGGGTTATGGCACAGATACGCAGTATTTT.

This clonotype showed up many times. The chain has TRBV29-1 and TRBJ2-1, with 7 bases aligning to TRBD2. The germline V gene encodes CDR1 SQVTM and CDR2 ANQGSEA. There are 14 residues in the CDR3. J was trimmed by 6 bases and V by 4 bases; bases with no gene match: 9. CDR3 nucleotides: TGCAGCGTTGTCGGGGGGAGAAGGGTCAATGAGCAGTTCTTC. Its protein product is CSVVGGRRVNEQFF.

This clonotype was seen at least ten times. The gene calls are TRBV15 and TRBJ2-4, with D maybe TRBD1 (5 bases). Germline CDR1 and CDR2: LNHNV and YYDKDF (reference sequence). Trimming left V 1 base short and J 1 base short, with 11 bases between. The CDR3 runs 16 residues. In nucleotides, the CDR3 is TGTGCCACCAGCAGAGGTGACGCAGGGGCCAAAAACATTCAGTACTTC. Protein product: CATSRGDAGAKNIQYF.

Many counts were recorded for this clonotype. The chain employs TRBV5-4 and TRBJ1-6; unclear D gene. Germline V gives CDR1 SGHNT, CDR2 YYREEE (reference sequence). Trimming left V 4 bases short and J 7 bases short, with 15 bases between. This CDR3 region has 15 residues. The CDR3 DNA reads as TGTGCCAGCAGCCCGAATCGGAACCGGAATTCACCCCTCCACTTT. Encoded protein: CASSPNRNRNSPLHF.

This clonotype was found many times. V and J are TRBV20-1 and TRBJ1-5, with D possibly matching TRBD1 (5 bases). The CDR3 is 13 amino acids. Looked up from germline, CDR1 is DFQATT and CDR2 is SNEGSKA (reference sequence). Trimming shortened V by 1 base and J by 3 bases, and 7 bases separated the two germline ends. The DNA for the CDR3 is TGCAGTGCTAGAGCGGACACCAATCAGCCCCAGCATTTT. The encoded protein is CSARADTNQPQHF.

This clonotype was detected ten times or more. CDR3 DNA sequence: TGTGCCAGCCCATTGACGGCGGGAGAGGACAATGAGCAGTTCTTC. It yields the protein CASPLTAGEDNEQFF. The V and J genes are TRBV7-2 and TRBJ2-1, with TRBD2 matching over 7 bases. Germline CDR1 SGHTA, CDR2 FQGNSA. CDR3 length: 15 residues. J gave up 5 bases and V 8 bases, and 12 bases lay outside the gene matches.

The table lists this clonotype with many counts. The chain employs TRBV20-1 and TRBJ1-5; TRBD1 is a possible D gene (6 bases). The germline CDR1 and CDR2 sequences are DFQATT and SNEGSKA (reference sequence). This CDR3 contains 15 residues. V was shortened by 1 base and J by 4 bases, with 14 bases between the two germline ends. CDR3 DNA sequence: TGCAGTGCTAGAGTAGTTGGGCAGGGGAATCAGCCCCAGCATTTT. It specifies CSARVVGQGNQPQHF.

This clonotype was seen ten or more times. The V gene is TRBV4-1, the J gene TRBJ1-5, with D unclear. V lost 0 bases and J lost 2, with 8 bases in between. In germline, CDR1 is MGHRA, CDR2 YSYEKL. This CDR3 region has 15 residues. CDR3 residues: CASSQDRVGNQPQHF. The CDR3 DNA reads as TGCGCCAGCAGCCAAGATCGCGTTGGCAATCAGCCCCAGCATTTT.

This clonotype appeared many times. The chain employs TRBV7-2 and TRBJ2-2; D not resolved. Germline V gives CDR1 SGHTA, CDR2 FQGNSA. The CDR3 has 13 amino acids. Trimming left V 8 bases short and J 4 bases short, with 11 bases between. Here the CDR3 DNA reads TGTGCCAGCTCCTCCGGGCTCACCGGGGAGCTGTTTTTT. Residues: CASSSGLTGELFF.

The J gene is TRBJ2-1, the V gene TRBV5-1; 11 nucleotides align to TRBD1. CDR3 length equals 14 residues. V lost 5 bases, J lost 5 bases, and 3 bases stayed unmatched. CDR1 is SGHRS, CDR2 YFSETQ, per germline. CDR3 in DNA: TGCGCCAGCAGGGGGACAGGGGGAAACAATGAGCAGTTCTTC. Protein sequence: CASRGTGGNNEQFF.

This clonotype was seen ten or more times. This chain uses TRBV5-1 with TRBJ2-7; the D gene is possibly TRBD1 (5 bases). The V end lost 0 bases, the J end lost 3 bases, and 7 bases lay between the germline ends. This CDR3 has 13 amino acids. Germline V gene data show CDR1 as SGHRS and CDR2 as YFSETQ. This CDR3 reads CASSLEGLYEQYF. The CDR3 nucleotides are TGCGCCAGCAGCTTGGAGGGGCTCTACGAGCAGTACTTC.

This clonotype was counted many times. J is TRBJ1-2 and V is TRBV10-3, with D possibly TRBD1 on 5 matching bases. CDR3 length equals 12 residues. Trimming took off 11 bases at V and 4 bases at J, with 14 bases between the two ends. Germline V lookup: CDR1 ENHRY, CDR2 SYGVKD. The CDR3 DNA sequence: TGTGCCGCGGGGGAGGGAGGCTATGGCTACACCTTC. It encodes CAAGEGGYGYTF.

Ten or more counts support this clonotype. This sequence joins TRBV20-1 and TRBJ2-3; no reliable D call. Germline CDR1 is DFQATT and CDR2 is SNEGSKA (reference sequence). The V gene lost 3 bases and the J gene lost 3 bases, with 7 bases spanning the gap. The CDR3 loop spans 12 amino acids. In nucleotides, the CDR3 is TGCAGTGCTAGCCTTGGGACAGATACGCAGTATTTT. This translates into CSASLGTDTQYF.

This clonotype showed up many times. The gene calls are TRBV12-3 or TRBV12-4 and TRBJ1-2; D not resolved. There are 15 residues in the CDR3. V lost 3 bases, J lost 4 bases, and 15 bases lay in between. The CDR3 region is CASSFQDGRLYGYTF. The CDR3 coding sequence is TGTGCCAGCAGTTTTCAGGATGGGCGGCTCTATGGCTACACCTTC.

This clonotype appeared many times. This chain's CDR3 is CASSLEPNTEQFF. CDR3 sequence (DNA): TGTGCCAGCAGCTTGGAGCCAAACACTGAGCAGTTCTTC. The genes are TRBV5-4 and TRBJ2-1; D call uncertain. The CDR3 runs to 13 residues. CDR1 is SGHNT, CDR2 YYREEE, per germline (reference sequence). V was trimmed by 0 bases and J by 9 bases, leaving 10 bases between them.

The chain links TRBV5-1 to TRBJ1-2, with a possible D match to TRBD1 (6 bases). Germline V gene sequence: CDR1 SGHRS, CDR2 YFSETQ. The CDR3 length is 15 residues. The CDR3 DNA reads as TGCTCTAGCAGCTCGGGGCCACAGGGATCGCATGGCTACACCTTC. Translation gives CSSSSGPQGSHGYTF.

This clonotype was observed at least ten times. This chain joins TRBV20-1 and TRBJ2-7; the D is unclear. This CDR3 region has 11 residues. The ends were cut back, 2 bases at V and 3 bases at J, with 5 bases in the middle. CDR1 is DFQATT and CDR2 is SNEGSKA in the germline V gene (reference sequence). CDR3 amino acids: CSARPDYEQYF. The DNA of the CDR3 is TGCAGTGCTAGACCCGACTACGAGCAGTACTTC.

The sample holds many counts of this clonotype. The chain has TRBV27 and TRBJ2-1; 7 positions agree with TRBD2. The trim removed 5 bases at V and 10 bases at J, leaving 11 bases unmatched. Germline V gene data show CDR1 as MNHEY and CDR2 as SMNVEV (reference sequence). The CDR3 runs to 14 residues. The CDR3 bases are TGTGCCAGCAGTCCGATAACGGGGGGTATGGAGCAGTTCTTC. Protein: CASSPITGGMEQFF.

This clonotype has a count of ten or more. V is TRBV20-1 and J is TRBJ2-1; tentatively, D is TRBD2 (6 bases). V dropped 0 bases and J dropped 14 bases, with 14 bases sitting between them. The CDR3 is 12 residues long. Per germline, CDR1 DFQATT and CDR2 SNEGSKA (reference sequence). The CDR3 spells CSARDGGIGEFF. The CDR3 DNA follows: TGCAGTGCTAGAGATGGAGGGATCGGGGAGTTCTTC.

A few counts support this clonotype. The chain couples TRBV5-1 to TRBJ2-7, with 7 nucleotides matching TRBD2. CDR1 SGHRS and CDR2 YFSETQ come from the germline V gene. There are 14 residues in the CDR3. J gave up 4 bases and V 5 bases, and 9 bases lay outside the gene matches. Here the CDR3 reads CASRARDGRYEQYF. The CDR3 nucleotides are TGCGCCAGCAGGGCCCGAGACGGGAGGTACGAGCAGTACTTC.